This T cell receptor (beta chain) is from a study of T cell responses to AZD1222 COVID-19 vaccine. The table came from immunoSEQ multiplex PCR; TCRdb's copy has only in-frame clones and leaves some out. The profile shows around 140,000 clones, approximately 92% of them singletons. This CDR3 spans 16 amino acids. The trim removed 4 bases at V and 4 bases at J, leaving 8 bases unmatched. From germline, CDR1 is SGHRS and CDR2 YFSETQ. The chain carries TRBV5-1 and TRBJ2-6, with TRBD1 identical over 7 bases. The TCR was taken from an adult in good health. The sequencing here drew on peripheral blood, taken on day 0 of AZD1222 vaccination. CDR3 DNA sequence: TGCGCCAGCAGCGTAGGACAGGCCGACGGGGCCAACGTCCTGACTTTC. It specifies CASSVGQADGANVLTF.